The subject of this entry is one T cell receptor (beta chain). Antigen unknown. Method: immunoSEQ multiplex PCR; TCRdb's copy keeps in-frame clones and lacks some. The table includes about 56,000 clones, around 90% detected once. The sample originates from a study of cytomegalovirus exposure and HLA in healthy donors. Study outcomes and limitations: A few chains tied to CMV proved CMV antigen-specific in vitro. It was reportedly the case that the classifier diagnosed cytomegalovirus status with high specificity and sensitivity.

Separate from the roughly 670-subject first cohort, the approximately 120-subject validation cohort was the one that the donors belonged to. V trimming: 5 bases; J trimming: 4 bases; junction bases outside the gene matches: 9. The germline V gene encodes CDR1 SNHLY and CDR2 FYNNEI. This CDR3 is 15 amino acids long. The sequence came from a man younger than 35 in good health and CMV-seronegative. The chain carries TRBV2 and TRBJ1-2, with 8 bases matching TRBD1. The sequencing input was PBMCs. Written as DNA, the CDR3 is TGTGCCAGCAGTTTACGGACAGGGACTTTCTATGGCTACACCTTC. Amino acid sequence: CASSLRTGTFYGYTF.